This T cell receptor beta chain was retrieved from a study of blood T cell repertoires in COVID-19. On the study more broadly: Samples came from the United States, Italy and Spain, spanning acute and convalescent COVID-19. PBMCs, B-cell-depleted T cells, or T cells provided the cDNA or gDNA that made up the material.

Original data processing: Nucleated cell counts were estimated from reference gene primer amplification. The table came from immunoSEQ multiplex PCR; TCRdb's copy has only in-frame clones and leaves some out. V and J calls and clone size are given by that table; D and trimming were obtained from the DNA. The table lists some 100,000 clones, approximately 92% of them singletons, with over 5.5% in the top ten. Germline assignment: CDR1 SGHVS and CDR2 FQNEAQ. Trimming took 5 bases from V and 7 from J, leaving 13 bases between them. The CDR3 is made up of 13 amino acids. This rearrangement joins TRBV7-8 to TRBJ2-3; a weak D match, TRBD2 (6 bases). This sequence was found in a man aged 50 to 60 with active COVID-19. The sequencing sample was made of peripheral blood. This CDR3 is CASSVGRSNTQYF. CDR3 nucleotides: TGTGCCAGCAGCGTCGGGAGATCAAATACGCAGTATTTT.